Each of the 20 T cell receptor beta chains below was sequenced from the same sample in a study of PD-1 blockade in classical Hodgkin lymphoma. The time point: cycle 4 day 1 (C4D1), after less than 7 weeks of nivolumab. Each of the patients experienced relapse following autologous stem cell transplantation, and their brentuximab vedotin exposure differed. Only in-frame clones appear in the TCRdb table, and some are missing; sequencing was by immunoSEQ multiplex PCR. The sample contains roughly 100,000 clones, about 92% of which appear only once. The sample in question was peripheral blood mononuclear cells (PBMCs), obtained before the fourth cycle of nivolumab. Source of these receptors: a human donor with classical Hodgkin lymphoma.

This rearrangement joins TRBV28 to TRBJ2-2; 7 positions agree with TRBD1. This CDR3 is built from 14 residues. Germline values: CDR1 MDHEN, CDR2 SYDVKM. V lost 3 bases and J lost 7; bases outside the gene matches: 5. Written as DNA, the CDR3 is TGTGCCAGCAGTTTTTACAGGGGCGGCGGGGAGCTGTTTTTT. Its translation is CASSFYRGGGELFF.

The chain carries TRBV6-5 and TRBJ2-2; no clear D gene. This CDR3 contains 15 residues. Looked up from germline, CDR1 is MNHEY and CDR2 is SVGAGI. Trimming pared 6 bases from V and 11 bases from J, leaving 22 bases between. Written as DNA, the CDR3 is TGTGCCAGCAGCCCCGGACGGTTCCTCCCTGGAGAGCTGTTTTTT. This translates into CASSPGRFLPGELFF.

The V gene is TRBV21-1, the J gene TRBJ1-1; no check of the table's D call, TRBD1, against the DNA was made. TRBV21-1 is labeled a pseudogene. The CDR3 is made up of 13 amino acids. The CDR3 sequence is CASSKGQYTEAFF. DNA of the CDR3: TGTGCCAGCAGCAAAGGACAGTACACTGAAGCTTTCTTT.

The chain carries TRBV6-6 and TRBJ1-5, with D unresolved. V lost 6 bases and J lost 5, with 17 bases in between. This CDR3 region has 15 residues. CDR1 is MNHNY, CDR2 SVGAGI, per germline (reference sequence). CDR3: CASRGTGLADQPQHF. CDR3 nucleotides: TGTGCCAGCAGGGGCACGGGGTTAGCAGATCAGCCCCAGCATTTT.

This clone has just one count. The V gene is TRBV2, the J gene TRBJ2-3; 12 bases are a match to TRBD2. V was pared by 3 bases and J by 5 bases, with 9 bases of the junction left unmatched. Germline V CDR1 and CDR2: SNHLY, FYNNEI. The CDR3 sequence is 17 residues long. The CDR3 protein is CASSERLAGVGIDTQYF. The CDR3, as DNA: TGTGCCAGCAGTGAGCGACTAGCGGGAGTGGGGATAGATACGCAGTATTTT.

The chain is built from TRBV10-3 and TRBJ2-7, with D perhaps matching TRBD2 (7 bases). The CDR3 spans 13 residues. V dropped 10 bases and J dropped 6 bases, with 19 bases sitting between them. Germline-derived CDR1 and CDR2 are ENHRY and SYGVKD. The CDR3 nucleotides read TGTGCCACCTCCCTGGAGGGGGGGGGCGAGCAGTACTTC. It encodes CATSLEGGGEQYF.

The chain employs TRBV19 and TRBJ2-7; 8 bases line up with TRBD1. With 5 bases clipped from V and 4 bases from J, the junction kept 7 bases outside the gene matches. Germline V gene lookup returns CDR1 LNHDA and CDR2 SQIVND (reference sequence). This CDR3 has 14 residues. The CDR3 DNA reads TGTGCCAGTAGTGCCGGGACAGGTAATTACGAGCAGTACTTC. It codes for CASSAGTGNYEQYF. Full variable domain (remainder filled in from reference TRBV19 and TRBJ2-7): DGGITQSPKYLFRKEGQNVTLSCEQNLNHDAMYWYRQDPGQGLRLIYYSQIVNDFQKGDIAEGYSVSREKKESFPLTVTSAQKNPTAFYLCASSAGTGNYEQYFGPGTRLTVT.

The chain is built from TRBV27 and TRBJ1-6; D remains unclear. Germline V gene lookup returns CDR1 MNHEY and CDR2 SMNVEV (reference sequence). V was clipped by 0 bases and J by 12 bases, with 9 bases between them. The CDR3 covers 13 residues. The CDR3 region is CASSLSIGLPLHF. CDR3 in DNA: TGTGCCAGCAGTTTATCGATAGGCTTACCCCTCCACTTT.

The V call is TRBV18, the J call TRBJ1-2; D is perhaps TRBD1 (5 bases). The length of the CDR3 is 16 residues. The V gene's germline CDR1 is KGHSH and CDR2 LQKENI. Trimming removed 4 bases from V and 2 bases from J, with 17 bases in between. The CDR3: CASSLDSQLENYGYTF. The DNA for the CDR3 is TGTGCCAGCTCACTTGACAGCCAACTAGAGAACTATGGCTACACCTTC.

V and J are TRBV9 and TRBJ1-1; unclear D gene. The CDR3 sequence is 15 residues long. Germline CDR1 is SGDLS and CDR2 is YYNGEE. V lost 0 bases, J lost 4 bases, and 13 bases lay in between. The CDR3 coding sequence is TGTGCCAGCAGCGTAGGGTGGGATTTAGGCACTGAAGCTTTCTTT. It codes for CASSVGWDLGTEAFF.

This clone was observed a handful of times. This chain uses TRBV19 with TRBJ2-7; 10 positions agree with TRBD2. The CDR3 length is 15 residues. From germline, CDR1 is LNHDA and CDR2 SQIVND (reference sequence). Germline trimming cut 7 bases from V and 7 bases from J; bases unmatched to any gene: 13. The CDR3: CASTQSLAGVGEQYF. CDR3 bases: TGTGCCAGTACCCAGTCCCTAGCGGGAGTTGGTGAGCAGTACTTC.

Concerning this clone itself: The sample has other DNA sequences that encode this CDR3 too. The chain links TRBV5-1 to TRBJ2-3; 8 bases are a match to TRBD1. Germline V lookup: CDR1 SGHRS, CDR2 YFSETQ. Trimming took 4 bases from V and 1 from J; bases not matched to a gene: 2. This CDR3 contains 14 residues. CDR3 region: CASSPGQGTDTQYF. DNA of the CDR3: TGCGCCAGCAGCCCGGGACAGGGCACAGATACGCAGTATTTT.

The chain employs TRBV5-4 and TRBJ2-5; 10 positions agree with TRBD1. The V segment lost 4 bases and the J segment 2 bases; nucleotides outside the gene matches: 8. Per the germline V gene, CDR1 is SGHNT and CDR2 is YYREEE (reference sequence). The length of the CDR3 is 16 residues. The CDR3 DNA follows: TGTGCCAGCAGCACAGCCCGGGACAGGGGACAAGAGACCCAGTACTTC. The encoded protein is CASSTARDRGQETQYF.

V is TRBV28 and J is TRBJ2-7, with D perhaps being TRBD1 or TRBD2 (5 bases each). V shed 8 bases and J shed 2 bases, with 10 bases lying between them. The CDR3 runs 12 residues. Germline-derived CDR1 and CDR2 are MDHEN and SYDVKM. DNA for the CDR3: TGTGCCAGCCGGGGCAAGACCTACGAGCAGTACTTC. Protein product: CASRGKTYEQYF. Using reference TRBV28 and TRBJ2-7 for the parts outside the CDR3, the full variable domain is DVKVTQSSRYLVKRTGEKVFLECVQDMDHENMFWYRQDPGLGLRLIYFSYDVKMKEKGDIPEGYSVSREKKERFSLILESASTNQTSMYLCASRGKTYEQYFGPGTRLTVT.

The chain joins TRBV6-6 to TRBJ2-4; D could derive from TRBD1 or TRBD2 (5 bases each). This CDR3 contains 15 residues. Between the trimmed V and J ends, which lost 4 bases and 0 bases, there was a span of 10 bases. Germline CDR1 and CDR2: MNHNY and SVGAGI (reference sequence). CDR3 protein: CASSFLGVAKNIQYF. As DNA, the CDR3 is TGTGCCAGCAGTTTCCTGGGGGTAGCCAAAAACATTCAGTACTTC.

The chain links TRBV19 to TRBJ1-2; D unclear. Deletions cut 3 bases from V and 2 bases from J, with 7 bases between. Germline CDR1 LNHDA, CDR2 SQIVND (reference sequence). The CDR3 has 13 residues. The CDR3 DNA is TGTGCCAGTAGTATTAGCAGCAACTATGGCTACACCTTC. Translation gives CASSISSNYGYTF.

The chain couples TRBV4-2 to TRBJ2-7, with 9 bases identical to TRBD2. Germline lookup yields CDR1 LGHNA and CDR2 YNFKEQ. Trimming removed 1 base from V and 12 bases from J; junction bases left unmatched: 10. There are 14 residues in the CDR3. The CDR3 loop reads CASSQAGEREVTYF. CDR3 DNA: TGTGCCAGCAGCCAAGCAGGAGAGCGGGAGGTCACGTACTTC.

This sequence joins TRBV5-4 and TRBJ1-3, with 8 bases matching TRBD1. The V gene's germline CDR1 is SGHNT and CDR2 YYREEE (reference sequence). After removal of 4 bases from V and 4 bases from J, the junction contained 10 bases not matched to a gene. CDR3 size: 16 residues. CDR3 protein: CASSRTDRGRGNTIYF. CDR3 in DNA: TGTGCCAGCAGCAGAACCGACAGGGGCAGGGGAAACACCATATATTTT. Combining the CDR3 with reference TRBV5-4 and TRBJ1-3 gives the whole variable domain ETGVTQSPTHLIKTRGQQVTLRCSSQSGHNTVSWYQQALGQGPQFIFQYYREEENGRGNFPPRFSGLQFPNYSSELNVNALELDDSALYLCASSRTDRGRGNTIYFGEGSWLTVV.

This chain joins TRBV19 and TRBJ1-1; 9 bases align to TRBD1. Germline assignment: CDR1 LNHDA and CDR2 SQIVND (reference sequence). CDR3 length equals 12 residues. The V segment lost 9 bases and the J segment 4 bases; nucleotides outside the gene matches: 3. The CDR3 region is CASGQGPTEAFF. The DNA for the CDR3 is TGTGCCAGCGGACAGGGGCCCACTGAAGCTTTCTTT. The entire variable domain, with the rest obtained from reference TRBV19 and TRBJ1-1, is as follows: DGGITQSPKYLFRKEGQNVTLSCEQNLNHDAMYWYRQDPGQGLRLIYYSQIVNDFQKGDIAEGYSVSREKKESFPLTVTSAQKNPTAFYLCASGQGPTEAFFGQGTRLTVV.

This clone was picked up one time. This chain connects TRBV10-3 to TRBJ1-5, with D unresolved. Trimming stripped 2 bases from V and 5 bases from J, with 10 bases between. Germline V gives CDR1 ENHRY, CDR2 SYGVKD. The CDR3 consists of 14 residues. The CDR3 region is CAISERPADQPQHF. CDR3 nucleotides: TGTGCCATCAGTGAGAGGCCTGCTGATCAGCCCCAGCATTTT.